A selection of T cell receptor beta chains follows, all from one sample in a study of T cells in Graves' hyperthyroidism and ophthalmopathy. Each CDR3 protein is one row after TCRdb ran MiXCR on the multiplex PCR reads. The profile shows 300,000 to 350,000 distinct CDR3 sequences, around 23% of them singletons. The source material was blood. These TCRs come from a woman aged 50 to 60 with Graves' hyperthyroidism. Both conserved end residues are part of each CDR3. The D gene is left open where the match is weak.

CDR3	D	V	J
CASSLMWRERGSDTQYF	TRBD2	TRBV7-8	TRBJ2-3
CASILAHGQGTSYEQYF	TRBD1	TRBV7-9	TRBJ2-7
CASSLVRGGFTGNTIYF	TRBD1	TRBV5-5	TRBJ1-3
CASSTTGTTNYGYTF	NA	TRBV19	TRBJ1-2
CAWSGGGHAEQFF	TRBD2	TRBV30	TRBJ2-1
CASSYGGRGEQYF	NA	TRBV3-1	TRBJ2-7
CASSLNWDYEQYF	NA	TRBV12-3/TRBV12-4	TRBJ2-7
CASSYDRARTGELFF	TRBD1	TRBV5-1	TRBJ2-2
CASSFSGDYGYTF	NA	TRBV27	TRBJ1-2
CATSDGQASNYGYTF	NA	TRBV24-1	TRBJ1-2
CASSLGSAGSADTQYF	NA	TRBV5-8	TRBJ2-3
CASKDPGQIYEQYF	TRBD1	TRBV28	TRBJ2-7
CASSWETGSTDTQYF	TRBD1	TRBV11-2	TRBJ2-3
CASSQSGAPYNEQFF	NA	TRBV4-1	TRBJ2-1
CASRGKVGRATKAFF	NA	TRBV6-1	TRBJ1-1
CASSTRTEQFF	NA	TRBV28	TRBJ2-1
CASSSQQGWEYF	TRBD1	TRBV28	TRBJ2-5
CASSLRGVSTDTQYF	NA	TRBV5-1	TRBJ2-3
CASRSSGTSGEQFF	TRBD2	TRBV12-3/TRBV12-4	TRBJ2-1
CASSSTGGLSTDTQYF	TRBD1	TRBV27	TRBJ2-3
CASSFSLRETQYF	NA	TRBV12-3/TRBV12-4	TRBJ2-5
CASSALTGEETQYF	TRBD1	TRBV5-1	TRBJ2-5
CASSLPNMETQYF	NA	TRBV3-1	TRBJ2-5
CASSPIAGGFQETQYF	TRBD2	TRBV28	TRBJ2-5
CASSYLAGESGASTDTQYF	TRBD2	TRBV18	TRBJ2-3
CASTDPRASNQPQHF	NA	TRBV2	TRBJ1-5
CASSPRETANYGYTF	NA	TRBV18	TRBJ1-2
CASKGGANLETQYF	NA	TRBV2	TRBJ2-5
CASSSGQGNQPQHF	TRBD1	TRBV7-8	TRBJ1-5
CASSLVGAGSTQYF	NA	TRBV12-3/TRBV12-4	TRBJ2-5
CAIRKQGASYNEQFF	TRBD1	TRBV10-3	TRBJ2-1
CASSSGVGVNTEAFF	NA	TRBV5-1	TRBJ1-1
CASGKKTQYF	NA	TRBV6-1	TRBJ2-5
CASSYSGQGNGYTF	NA	TRBV6-5	TRBJ1-2
CSARDSESEQYF	NA	TRBV20-1	TRBJ2-7